The entry below describes one T cell receptor (beta chain). Per germline, CDR1 SGHAT and CDR2 FQNNGV. The CDR3 contains 15 residues. V was pared by 1 base and J by 0 bases, with 9 bases between. The source of the sample is a study of shared clonotypes between healthy human individuals. An even split of each subset's genomic DNA across several immunoSEQ plates was performed. TCRdb's table, derived via immunoSEQ multiplex PCR, lists solely in-frame clones and lacks some. The table has some 2,500,000 clones, roughly 90% seen once. What was sequenced was naive CD4+ T cells from PBMCs. Subset defined: CD45RA+ positively selected. The gene calls are TRBV11-2 and TRBJ2-5; unclear D gene. The receptor was isolated from a man aged 18 to 30 in good health. Some clones in this sample may be carry-over from other donors' samples. The CDR3 bases are TGTGCCAGCAGCTTAGTGTCCCGGGACCAAGAGACCCAGTACTTC. Translated: CASSLVSRDQETQYF.